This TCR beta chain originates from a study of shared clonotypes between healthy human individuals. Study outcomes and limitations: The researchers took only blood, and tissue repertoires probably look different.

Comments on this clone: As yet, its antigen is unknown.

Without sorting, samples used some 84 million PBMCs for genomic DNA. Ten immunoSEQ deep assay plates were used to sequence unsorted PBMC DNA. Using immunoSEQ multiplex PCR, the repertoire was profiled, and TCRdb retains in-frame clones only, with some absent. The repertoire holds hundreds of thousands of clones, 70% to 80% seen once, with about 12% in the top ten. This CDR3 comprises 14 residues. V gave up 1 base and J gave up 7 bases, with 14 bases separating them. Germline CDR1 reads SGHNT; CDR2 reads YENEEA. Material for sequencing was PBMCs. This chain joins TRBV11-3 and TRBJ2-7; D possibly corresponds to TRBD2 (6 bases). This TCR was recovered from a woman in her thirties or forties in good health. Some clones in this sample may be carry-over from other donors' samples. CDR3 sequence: CASSLGRGSGEQYF. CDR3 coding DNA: TGTGCCAGCAGCTTAGGCCGGGGGTCGGGAGAGCAGTACTTC.